This T cell receptor beta chain was recovered during a study of blood T cell repertoires in COVID-19. Study as a whole: Samples taken during acute and convalescent COVID-19 were collected in the United States, Italy and Spain. PBMCs, B-cell-depleted T cells, or T cells were the source of the cDNA or gDNA that made up the material.

In the original workflow: How many nucleated cells were present was estimated from reference gene primer amplification. The method was immunoSEQ multiplex PCR; TCRdb's version includes in-frame clones alone and lacks a portion of them. The D gene and trimming were derived from the DNA, and the V and J assignments and clone size from that table. The sample carries more than 250,000 clones, roughly 85% recorded once. CDR1 is LGHNA and CDR2 is YNFKEQ in the germline V gene. Trimming stripped 0 bases from V and 0 bases from J, with 6 bases between. This CDR3 has 15 amino acids. This clone was recorded only once. Within the sample, other DNA sequences also encode this same CDR3.

The sequencing sample was made of peripheral blood. The TCR comes from a man over 45 with active or convalescent COVID-19. The J gene is TRBJ2-1, the V gene TRBV4-2; TRBD1 is a possible D gene (6 bases). The CDR3 bases are TGTGCCAGCAGCCAAGACAGGGGCTCCTACAATGAGCAGTTCTTC. Protein product: CASSQDRGSYNEQFF.